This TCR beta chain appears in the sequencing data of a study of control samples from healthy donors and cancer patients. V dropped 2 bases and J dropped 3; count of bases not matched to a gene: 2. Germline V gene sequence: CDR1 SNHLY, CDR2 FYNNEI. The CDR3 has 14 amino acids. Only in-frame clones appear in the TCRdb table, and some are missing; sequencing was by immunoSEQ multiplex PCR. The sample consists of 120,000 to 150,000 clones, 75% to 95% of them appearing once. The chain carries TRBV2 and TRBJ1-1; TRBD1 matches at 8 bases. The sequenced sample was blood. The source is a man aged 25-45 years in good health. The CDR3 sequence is CASSETGGYTEAFF. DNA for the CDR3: TGTGCCAGCAGTGAAACAGGGGGATACACTGAAGCTTTCTTT. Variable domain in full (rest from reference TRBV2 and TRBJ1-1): EPEVTQTPSHQVTQMGQEVILRCVPISNHLYFYWYRQILGQKVEFLVSFYNNEISEKSEIFDDQFSVERPDGSNFTLKIRSTKLEDSAMYFCASSETGGYTEAFFGQGTRLTVV.